These 32 T cell receptor beta chains were all obtained from the same sample, sequenced in a study of CD8+CD57+ T cells in acquired aplastic anemia. CD8+CD57+ cell expansion, shown by flow cytometry, had occurred in the patients selected for sequencing. According to the study, genomic DNA was the template for TCR beta VDJ and CDR3 profiling. TCRdb re-called the reads with MiXCR, one entry per CDR3 protein. Of 150,000 to 200,000 distinct CDR3 sequences in the sample, less than 50% were seen once. Sequenced sample: sorted CD4+, CD8+, or CD8+CD57+ T cells (not recorded which) from PBMCs. These receptors were obtained from a human donor with aplastic anemia.

The chain links TRBV10-3 to TRBJ1-1; 7 nucleotides line up with TRBD1. This CDR3 contains 16 residues. Per germline, CDR1 ENHRY and CDR2 SYGVKD. With V trimmed by 4 bases and J by 7 bases, 15 bases remained unmatched. CDR3 bases: TGTGCCATCAGTGGTATGATTGGGCAGGGGGAGGATGAAGCTTTCTTT. Protein: CAISGMIGQGEDEAFF.

The sample holds many counts of this clonotype. J is TRBJ2-1 and V is TRBV20-1, with a weak D call TRBD1 (5 bases). V lost 2 bases, J lost 0 bases, and 17 bases lay in between. CDR1 DFQATT and CDR2 SNEGSKA come from the germline V gene (reference sequence). This CDR3 spans 17 amino acids. The CDR3 sequence is CSARSYLTENSYNEQFF. The CDR3 DNA follows: TGCAGTGCTAGAAGTTATTTGACAGAGAACTCCTACAATGAGCAGTTCTTC.

CDR3 protein: CASSDGGRIQYF. For the CDR3, the DNA is TGTGCCAGCAGCGATGGAGGGAGGATTCAGTACTTC. The chain couples TRBV10-3 to TRBJ2-5, with D maybe TRBD2 (6 bases). With 10 bases removed from V and 11 bases from J, the gap between germline ends came to 20 bases. The CDR3 contains 12 residues. Germline CDR1 reads ENHRY; CDR2 reads SYGVKD.

V and J are TRBV29-1 and TRBJ2-1; TRBD1 aligns across 8 bases. Losses at the gene ends were 7 bases for V and 3 bases for J; bases not matched to a gene: 8. CDR1 is SQVTM and CDR2 is ANQGSEA in the germline V gene. The CDR3 loop spans 14 amino acids. The DNA of the CDR3 is TGCAGCGCCTTGACAGGGGTGGGCTACAATGAGCAGTTCTTC. Translation: CSALTGVGYNEQFF.

The V and J genes are TRBV2 and TRBJ1-1; D gene uncertain. Per the germline V gene, CDR1 is SNHLY and CDR2 is FYNNEI. The length of the CDR3 is 12 residues. The V and J ends lost 6 bases and 10 bases respectively, with 15 bases between them. CDR3: CASRRLSLSAFF. The CDR3 nucleotides are TGTGCCAGCAGACGACTCTCGTTGTCAGCTTTCTTT.

This clonotype was found once. A junction end diverges from the germline sequence, so it may reflect a read error. The chain is built from TRBV5-1 and TRBJ1-1; D unresolved. The CDR3 is 13 residues long. Germline lookup yields CDR1 SGHRS and CDR2 YFSETQ. In DNA, the CDR3 is TGCGCCAGCAGCTTAACTCGTGACACTGGAGCTTTCTTT. Its translation: CASSLTRDTGAFF.

The J gene is TRBJ2-2, the V gene TRBV9; D not resolved. In germline, CDR1 is SGDLS, CDR2 YYNGEE. The CDR3 sequence is 12 residues long. Trimming shortened V by 7 bases and J by 2 bases, and 6 bases separated the two germline ends. CDR3: CASQLNTGELFF. In nucleotides, the CDR3 is TGTGCCAGCCAGTTAAACACCGGGGAGCTGTTTTTT.

V usage is TRBV2 and J usage is TRBJ2-7, with D possibly matching TRBD1 (6 bases). CDR3 length equals 13 residues. Germline V gene lookup returns CDR1 SNHLY and CDR2 FYNNEI. V was clipped by 7 bases and J by 4 bases, with 14 bases between them. As DNA, the CDR3 is TGTGCCAGCACTCGAGACAGGAAATACGAGCAGTACTTC. This gives the protein CASTRDRKYEQYF.

This chain uses TRBV24-1 with TRBJ2-7, with D unresolved. The CDR3 has 12 amino acids. Germline CDR1 KGHDR, CDR2 SFDVKD. DNA of the CDR3: TGTGCTAGAGTGAGGCCTGACTACGAGCAGTACTTC. The encoded protein is CARVRPDYEQYF.

This clonotype appeared many times. The chain has TRBV4-1 and TRBJ1-5; TRBD1 is a possible D gene (5 bases). Trimming stripped 5 bases from V and 5 bases from J, with 10 bases between. The CDR3 is 13 residues long. CDR1 and CDR2 (germline): MGHRA, YSYEKL. CDR3 bases: TGCGCCAGCAGCTTAAGACAGTATCAGCCCCAGCATTTT. Its protein is CASSLRQYQPQHF.

In regard to this clonotype: One end of the junction is discordant with germline, which a read error may explain. V is TRBV2 and J is TRBJ1-2; 7 bases fit TRBD1. This CDR3 comprises 15 residues. Germline V gives CDR1 SNHLY, CDR2 FYNNEI. The CDR3 DNA reads TGTGCCAGCGGCGGACTCCAGACAGGGAGAGATGGCTATACCTTC. This gives the protein CASGGLQTGRDGYTF.

This clonotype was found many times. The chain has TRBV5-1 and TRBJ2-1; unclear D gene. The CDR3 is 17 amino acids. Trimming left V 1 base short and J 0 bases short, with 14 bases between. Per germline, CDR1 SGHRS and CDR2 YFSETQ. The CDR3 region is CASSLTFSASSYNEQFF. The CDR3 DNA is TGCGCCAGCAGCTTGACCTTCAGTGCCAGCTCCTACAATGAGCAGTTCTTC.

This clonotype was detected ten times or more. The chain links TRBV10-3 to TRBJ2-1; weak D call: TRBD1 (6 bases). CDR3 length: 10 amino acids. Germline V gene data show CDR1 as ENHRY and CDR2 as SYGVKD. Deletions cut 10 bases from V and 14 bases from J, with 15 bases between. The CDR3 DNA sequence: TGTGCCACCTTACAGGGTAAAGAGTTCTTC. It specifies CATLQGKEFF.

J is TRBJ1-1 and V is TRBV19; D remains ambiguous. The CDR3 sequence is 13 residues long. V lost 8 bases and J lost 0, with 10 bases in between. Per the germline V gene, CDR1 is LNHDA and CDR2 is SQIVND (reference sequence). In nucleotides, the CDR3 is TGTGCCAGTGCGGTGATGATGAACACTGAAGCTTTCTTT. Translated, it gives CASAVMMNTEAFF.

This clonotype was seen a handful of times. CDR3 region: CATNRDGNEQFF. DNA of the CDR3: TGTGCCACCAATCGTGATGGGAATGAGCAGTTCTTC. The chain couples TRBV15 to TRBJ2-1; D is uncertain. V was pared by 7 bases and J by 7 bases, with 11 bases between. CDR1 and CDR2 (germline): LNHNV, YYDKDF (reference sequence). CDR3 size: 12 residues.

In this sample, this clonotype turned up many times. V is TRBV10-2 and J is TRBJ1-2; unclear D gene. The V gene's germline CDR1 is WSHSY and CDR2 SAAADI. The V end lost 4 bases, the J end lost 6 bases, and 6 bases lay between the germline ends. This CDR3 spans 11 amino acids. The CDR3 DNA follows: TGCGCCAGCAGTGTCGGGGATGGCTACACCTTC. Its protein product is CASSVGDGYTF.

This clonotype was seen more than once but under ten times. The genes are TRBV28 and TRBJ2-7; D is unclear. Germline V gene lookup returns CDR1 MDHEN and CDR2 SYDVKM. Trimming left V 6 bases short and J 2 bases short, with 14 bases between. The CDR3 has 14 residues. CDR3 in DNA: TGTGCCAGCAGCTTGGGTCGCAGCCCCTACGAGCAGTACTTC. Amino acid sequence: CASSLGRSPYEQYF.

The chain combines TRBV20-1 with TRBJ2-1; D is ambiguous. Trimming removed 0 bases from V and 2 bases from J, with 11 bases in between. The CDR3 loop spans 15 amino acids. CDR1 is DFQATT and CDR2 is SNEGSKA in the germline V gene (reference sequence). The CDR3 DNA reads TGCAGTGCTAGAGATCGGCAGAGGACCTACAATGAGCAGTTCTTC. This translates into CSARDRQRTYNEQFF.

This clonotype was seen repeatedly, ten times or more. The V and J genes are TRBV29-1 and TRBJ2-7; possibly TRBD1 for D (6 bases). V was shortened by 6 bases and J by 3 bases, with 15 bases between the two germline ends. Looked up from germline, CDR1 is SQVTM and CDR2 is ANQGSEA. The CDR3 covers 13 residues. The CDR3 DNA sequence: TGCAGCGTCCTCCGGGACACCAACTACGAGCAGTACTTC. It translates to CSVLRDTNYEQYF.

This clonotype was detected ten times or more. The chain carries TRBV7-8 and TRBJ2-7, with 8 bases lining up with TRBD1. The CDR3 loop spans 13 amino acids. Germline V lookup: CDR1 SGHVS, CDR2 FQNEAQ. Unmatched junction bases numbered 3, after V lost 6 bases and J lost 2 bases. The CDR3 sequence: CASSSTGAYEQYF. The DNA of the CDR3 is TGTGCCAGCAGTTCGACAGGGGCCTACGAGCAGTACTTC.

This clonotype was seen ten or more times. The rearrangement uses TRBV2 and TRBJ2-3; D possibly corresponds to TRBD2 (5 bases). This CDR3 is built from 12 residues. Per germline, CDR1 SNHLY and CDR2 FYNNEI. V shed 8 bases and J shed 4 bases, with 10 bases lying between them. The CDR3 loop reads CASRLGADTQYF. The CDR3 DNA is TGTGCCAGCCGCCTCGGGGCAGATACGCAGTATTTT.

The V gene is TRBV7-9, the J gene TRBJ1-1; 7 bases agree with TRBD1. V trimming: 6 bases; J trimming: 4 bases; junction bases outside the gene matches: 5. CDR3 length: 13 amino acids. Germline V gene lookup returns CDR1 SEHNR and CDR2 FQNEAQ (reference sequence). This CDR3 is CASRRSGGTEAFF. The CDR3 region has the DNA TGTGCCAGCAGGCGGTCAGGGGGCACTGAAGCTTTCTTT.

On this clonotype: Given a much more abundant clone one base away, this may be a read error. V and J are TRBV5-1 and TRBJ2-7; the D is unclear. The CDR3 covers 13 residues. V was cut by 5 bases and J by 1 base, with 10 bases left in between. Germline CDR1 and CDR2: SGHRS and YFSETQ. The CDR3 sequence: CASRSARSYEQYF. CDR3 nucleotide sequence: TGCGCCAGCAGGTCGGCAAGGTCCTACGAGCAGTACTTC.

This clonotype was recorded a few times. This clone may be a read error of a much larger clone one base away. V gene TRBV25-1 combines with J gene TRBJ2-7; 9 bases align to TRBD2. After removal of 8 bases from V and 7 bases from J, the junction contained 6 bases not matched to a gene. The CDR3 covers 12 residues. From germline, CDR1 is MGHDK and CDR2 SYGVNS. The DNA of the CDR3 is TGTGCCAGCCGAGCGGGGGGCATTGAGCAGTACTTC. Translation: CASRAGGIEQYF.

The V call is TRBV7-6, the J call TRBJ2-3, with D tentatively TRBD2 (6 bases). Trimming cost V 5 bases and J 5 bases, with 17 bases left between them. The length of the CDR3 is 15 residues. Per germline, CDR1 SGHVS and CDR2 FNYEAQ. CDR3 region: CASSASRGIGDTQYF. DNA of the CDR3: TGTGCCAGCAGCGCCTCTCGCGGGATCGGAGATACGCAGTATTTT.

This clonotype was seen only a few times. CDR3 nucleotides: TGTGCCAGCACCGAAGGAGCCGGGGGCGCTTTGGACGAGCAGTACTTC. Its translation is CASTEGAGGALDEQYF. The chain carries TRBV25-1 and TRBJ2-7; D may be TRBD1 or TRBD2 (6 bases each). Germline V gene data show CDR1 as MGHDK and CDR2 as SYGVNS. V lost 7 bases and J lost 5, with 24 bases in between. CDR3 length equals 16 residues.

This clonotype turned up a few times. The genes are TRBV6-5 and TRBJ2-1; tentative D call: TRBD1 (8 bases). From germline, CDR1 is MNHEY and CDR2 SVGAGI. The CDR3 has 14 amino acids. Trimming shortened V by 4 bases and J by 6 bases, and 13 bases separated the two germline ends. CDR3: CASSSNRGGNEQFF. The CDR3 nucleotides read TGTGCCAGCAGTTCTAACAGGGGGGGCAATGAGCAGTTCTTC.

This chain joins TRBV7-9 and TRBJ2-6; D call uncertain. The germline CDR1 and CDR2 sequences are SEHNR and FQNEAQ (reference sequence). The CDR3 extends over 15 amino acids. V dropped 5 bases and J dropped 0 bases, with 8 bases sitting between them. The CDR3 sequence: CASSIFSSGANVLTF. CDR3 nucleotides: TGTGCCAGCAGCATTTTTAGCTCTGGGGCCAACGTCCTGACTTTC.

This clonotype was picked up a small number of times. The rearrangement links TRBV11-1 to TRBJ2-3, with 14 bases lining up with TRBD2. Germline CDR1 SGHAT, CDR2 FQDESV (reference sequence). The CDR3 runs to 18 residues. The V gene end was trimmed by 3 bases and the J gene end by 4 bases; junction bases not matched to a gene: 9. The CDR3 coding sequence is TGTGCCAGCAGCTTCTCCGGGACTAGCGGGAGTAACGCAGATACGCAGTATTTT. Protein product: CASSFSGTSGSNADTQYF.

This clonotype has a count of ten or more. The V and J genes are TRBV11-2 and TRBJ2-2; D gene uncertain. The V gene lost 1 base and the J gene lost 3 bases, with 9 bases spanning the gap. Germline-derived CDR1 and CDR2 are SGHAT and FQNNGV. This CDR3 is 15 amino acids long. The CDR3 spells CASSLVPEYTGELFF. CDR3 nucleotide sequence: TGTGCCAGCAGCTTAGTTCCGGAGTACACCGGGGAGCTGTTTTTT.

This clonotype was counted at least ten times. The V and J genes are TRBV12-3 or TRBV12-4 and TRBJ2-7; 7 nucleotides line up with TRBD2. The V gene end was trimmed by 6 bases and the J gene end by 6 bases; junction bases not matched to a gene: 11. The CDR3 loop spans 14 amino acids. The CDR3 spells CASRRTGTMSEQYF. CDR3 bases: TGTGCCAGCAGGCGGACCGGGACTATGAGCGAGCAGTACTTC.

CDR3 region: CATSATGAVPYEQYF. The DNA of the CDR3 is TGTGCCACCAGCGCAACCGGGGCGGTTCCCTACGAGCAGTACTTC. This rearrangement joins TRBV15 to TRBJ2-7; the D gene could be TRBD1 or TRBD2 (5 bases each). CDR1 and CDR2 from the germline V gene are LNHNV and YYDKDF (reference sequence). This CDR3 is 15 amino acids long. Trimming removed 5 bases at V and 2 bases at J, with 16 bases between.